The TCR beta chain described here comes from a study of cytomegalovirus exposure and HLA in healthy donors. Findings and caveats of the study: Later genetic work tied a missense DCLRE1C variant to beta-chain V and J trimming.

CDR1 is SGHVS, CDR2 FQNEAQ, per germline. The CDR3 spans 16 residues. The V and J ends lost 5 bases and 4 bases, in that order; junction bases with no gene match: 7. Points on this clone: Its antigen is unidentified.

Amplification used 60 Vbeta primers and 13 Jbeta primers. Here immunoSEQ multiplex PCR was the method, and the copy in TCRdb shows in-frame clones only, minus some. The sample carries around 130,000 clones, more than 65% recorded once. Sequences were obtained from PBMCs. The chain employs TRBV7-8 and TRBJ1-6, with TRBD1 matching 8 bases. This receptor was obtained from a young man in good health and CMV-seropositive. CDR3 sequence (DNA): TGTGCCAGCAGCGTAACCGGACAGGGTTATAATTCACCCCTCCACTTT. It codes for CASSVTGQGYNSPLHF.